Each of the 31 T cell receptor beta chains below was sequenced from the same sample in a study of beta chain features in type 1 diabetes. As every portion of the isolated RNA was reverse transcribed, the sequencing read expressed TCRB transcripts. The method was immunoSEQ multiplex PCR; TCRdb's version includes in-frame clones alone and lacks a portion of them. The table records under 450,000 clones, more than 11% of them present only once. The sequenced sample was naive CD4+ T cells from blood. All receptors derive from a man aged 25-45 years in good health.

This clone was counted a few times. J is TRBJ2-7 and V is TRBV5-1; D may be TRBD2 (6 bases). Germline CDR1 SGHRS, CDR2 YFSETQ. The CDR3 runs to 14 residues. Trimming shortened V by 0 bases and J by 3 bases, and 10 bases separated the two germline ends. For the CDR3, the DNA is TGCGCCAGCAGCTTGGGGGCCGGGGGCTACGAGCAGTACGTC. Translated: CASSLGAGGYEQYV.

The chain combines TRBV30 with TRBJ2-1, with a weak D call TRBD2 (5 bases). V was trimmed by 3 bases and J by 6 bases, leaving 18 bases between them. The CDR3 sequence is 15 residues long. Germline CDR1 is GTSNPN and CDR2 is SVGIG (reference sequence). This chain's CDR3 is CAWSARTSMGNEQFF. CDR3 sequence (DNA): TGTGCCTGGAGCGCTAGGACTTCGATGGGCAATGAGCAGTTCTTC.

Here the CDR3 reads CASSPRTSGEMGEQYV. CDR3 sequence (DNA): TGTGCCAGCTCACCAAGGACTAGCGGGGAAATGGGTGAGCAGTACGTC. The rearrangement links TRBV18 to TRBJ2-7, with 12 bases fitting TRBD2. V lost 2 bases to trimming and J lost 7 bases; unmatched junction nucleotides: 9. Germline lookup yields CDR1 KGHSH and CDR2 LQKENI. The CDR3 is made up of 16 amino acids.

This clone was found a few times. V usage is TRBV6-5 and J usage is TRBJ2-1, with 8 bases aligning to TRBD1. V was pared by 2 bases and J by 2 bases, with 2 bases of the junction left unmatched. CDR3 length: 15 residues. Germline V gene data show CDR1 as MNHEY and CDR2 as SVGAGI. The CDR3, as DNA: TGTGCCAGCAGTTACGGACAGGGCCCCTACAATGAGCAGTTCTTC. Translation gives CASSYGQGPYNEQFF.

This clone was seen more than once but under ten times. The chain has TRBV29-1 and TRBJ1-1; D uncertain. Germline values: CDR1 SQVTM, CDR2 ANQGSEA. The V end lost 4 bases, the J end lost 0 bases, and 12 bases lay between the germline ends. This CDR3 comprises 14 residues. The CDR3 bases are TGCAGCGTTGGTAGGCCCGGGATGAACACTGAAGCTTTCTTT. Protein: CSVGRPGMNTEAFF.

CDR3 sequence reads: CASSSVEYTDTQYF. CDR3 sequence (DNA): TGTGCCAGTAGTTCGGTCGAGTACACAGATACGCAGTATTTT. This sequence joins TRBV19 and TRBJ2-3; D is uncertain. Germline V lookup: CDR1 LNHDA, CDR2 SQIVND (reference sequence). Trimming left V 5 bases short and J 2 bases short, with 11 bases between. The CDR3 spans 14 residues.

V gene TRBV15 combines with J gene TRBJ2-1; TRBD1 agrees at 9 bases. Germline V gene sequence: CDR1 LNHNV, CDR2 YYDKDF (reference sequence). The CDR3 runs 17 residues. The ends lost 4 bases at V and 4 bases at J; junction bases unmatched: 11. The DNA of the CDR3 is TGTGCCACCAGCACCCGGAACGGGACAGGGAAATACAATGAGCAGTTCTTC. Residues: CATSTRNGTGKYNEQFF.

The chain joins TRBV15 to TRBJ2-1, with TRBD2 identical over 10 bases. Germline V gene lookup returns CDR1 LNHNV and CDR2 YYDKDF (reference sequence). The CDR3 loop spans 15 amino acids. J was trimmed by 15 bases and V by 0 bases; bases with no gene match: 11. The CDR3 is CATSRDLAGEGWRFF. CDR3 nucleotide sequence: TGTGCCACCAGCAGAGATCTAGCGGGGGAGGGTTGGCGGTTCTTC.

This clone showed up just a few times. The gene calls are TRBV9 and TRBJ2-1; TRBD2 matches at 9 bases. Trimming removed 0 bases from V and 5 bases from J; junction bases left unmatched: 6. From germline, CDR1 is SGDLS and CDR2 YYNGEE. This CDR3 is built from 16 residues. This chain's CDR3 is CASSVGLLAGDNEQFF. CDR3 in DNA: TGTGCCAGCAGCGTAGGGCTACTAGCGGGCGACAATGAGCAGTTCTTC.

V and J are TRBV29-1 and TRBJ1-5, with TRBD1 matching over 9 bases. Per germline, CDR1 SQVTM and CDR2 ANQGSEA. Trimming took 6 bases from V and 3 from J; bases not matched to a gene: 3. The CDR3 covers 13 residues. The CDR3 protein is CSVRTGDNQPQHF. The CDR3 nucleotides read TGCAGCGTCCGGACAGGGGACAATCAGCCCCAGCATTTT.

This clone occurred a few times. This rearrangement joins TRBV5-4 to TRBJ2-3; D is ambiguous. The V gene's germline CDR1 is SGHNT and CDR2 YYREEE (reference sequence). CDR3 size: 12 residues. V dropped 1 base and J dropped 6 bases, with 6 bases sitting between them. The DNA of the CDR3 is TGTGCCAGCAGCTTGTGGCAGGATACGCAGTATTTT. This translates into CASSLWQDTQYF.

The V gene is TRBV6-5, the J gene TRBJ2-7; no definite D call. Trimming left V 8 bases short and J 0 bases short, with 14 bases between. This CDR3 is 14 amino acids long. Per the germline V gene, CDR1 is MNHEY and CDR2 is SVGAGI. The CDR3 protein is CASSRSLGSYEQYF. The CDR3 DNA follows: TGTGCCAGCTCACGCAGCCTCGGCTCCTACGAGCAGTACTTC.

V gene TRBV25-1 combines with J gene TRBJ1-1; no reliable D call. Germline values: CDR1 MGHDK, CDR2 SYGVNS. Between the trimmed V and J ends, which lost 4 bases and 0 bases, there was a span of 12 bases. CDR3 length: 15 residues. CDR3 nucleotide sequence: TGTGCCAGCAGTGTAAGCTTGGGGATGAACACTGAAGCTTTCTTT. Its translation: CASSVSLGMNTEAFF. The variable domain in full, completed from reference TRBV25-1 and TRBJ1-1, reads EADIYQTPRYLVIGTGKKITLECSQTMGHDKMYWYQQDPGMELHLIHYSYGVNSTEKGDLSSESTVSRIRTEHFPLTLESARPSHTSQYLCASSVSLGMNTEAFFGQGTRLTVV.

The chain employs TRBV13 and TRBJ2-7; D unclear. CDR3 size: 14 residues. V was clipped by 4 bases and J by 3 bases, with 13 bases between them. Germline CDR1 is PRHDT and CDR2 is FYEKMQ (reference sequence). CDR3 coding DNA: TGTGCCAGCAGCTCCGGACGCCAATACTACGAGCAGTACTTC. Amino acids: CASSSGRQYYEQYF.

The chain uses TRBV18 and TRBJ2-5; weak D call: TRBD2 (5 bases). V dropped 3 bases and J dropped 5 bases, with 16 bases sitting between them. Per the germline V gene, CDR1 is KGHSH and CDR2 is LQKENI. The CDR3 has 15 residues. CDR3 sequence reads: CASSPQRKTGETQYF. The CDR3 bases are TGTGCCAGCTCACCCCAGAGAAAGACGGGGGAGACCCAGTACTTC.

This clone was seen ten or more times. The J gene is TRBJ2-3, the V gene TRBV30; D may be TRBD2 (5 bases). CDR1 is GTSNPN, CDR2 SVGIG, per germline (reference sequence). The CDR3 loop spans 14 amino acids. The V end lost 2 bases, the J end lost 1 base, and 10 bases lay between the germline ends. CDR3: CAWSRGAGTDTQYF. The CDR3 DNA sequence: TGTGCCTGGAGTCGGGGAGCGGGCACAGATACGCAGTATTTT. Supplemented by reference TRBV30 and TRBJ2-3, the full variable domain reads SQTIHQWPATLVQPVGSPLSLECTVEGTSNPNLYWYRQAAGRGLQLLFYSVGIGQISSEVPQNLSASRPQDRQFILSSKKLLLSDSGFYLCAWSRGAGTDTQYFGPGTRLTVL.

The chain couples TRBV29-1 to TRBJ1-2; maybe TRBD1 (6 bases). The CDR3 has 14 amino acids. Trimming stripped 3 bases from V and 4 bases from J, with 15 bases between. CDR1 is SQVTM and CDR2 is ANQGSEA in the germline V gene. CDR3 residues: CSVDKTGSGYGYTF. The CDR3 bases are TGCAGCGTTGACAAAACAGGGAGCGGCTATGGCTACACCTTC.

This clone was counted a few times. V is TRBV7-2 and J is TRBJ2-7, with no clear D. CDR3 length equals 14 residues. V was shortened by 1 base and J by 1 base, with 8 bases between the two germline ends. CDR1 is SGHTA, CDR2 FQGNSA, per germline. The CDR3 DNA follows: TGTGCCAGCAGCTTAGATAGGGATTCCTACGAGCAGTACTTC. Amino acids: CASSLDRDSYEQYF.

In this sample, this clone turned up a few times. The genes are TRBV9 and TRBJ2-3; 12 nucleotides match TRBD2. CDR3 length: 15 amino acids. Germline V gene sequence: CDR1 SGDLS, CDR2 YYNGEE. With 4 bases clipped from V and 9 bases from J, the junction kept 9 bases outside the gene matches. The CDR3 here is CASSPGASGRETQYF. The CDR3 DNA reads TGTGCCAGCAGCCCAGGGGCTAGCGGGAGGGAGACGCAGTATTTT.

In its sample, this clone was seen a few times. The genes are TRBV5-6 and TRBJ2-7; the D is unclear. The germline V and J ends were trimmed by 2 bases and 0 bases, with 12 bases remaining between them. The CDR3 length is 15 residues. The germline V gene encodes CDR1 SGHDT and CDR2 YYEEEE. CDR3: CASSFRAVGSYEQYV. Here the CDR3 DNA reads TGTGCCAGCAGCTTCCGGGCCGTGGGCTCCTACGAGCAGTACGTC.

This clone came up a few times. The rearrangement uses TRBV29-1 and TRBJ2-4; possibly TRBD2 for D (6 bases). Germline CDR1 is SQVTM and CDR2 is ANQGSEA. The CDR3 loop spans 17 amino acids. The V and J ends lost 5 bases and 3 bases respectively, with 23 bases between them. The chain's CDR3 is CSVSFRGGPLDKNIQYF. The CDR3 DNA is TGCAGCGTTTCTTTTCGAGGAGGGCCTCTCGACAAAAACATTCAGTACTTC.

A few counts support this clone. The chain is built from TRBV7-2 and TRBJ2-7; possible D gene TRBD1, 6 bases. This CDR3 has 16 residues. V dropped 4 bases and J dropped 2 bases, with 18 bases sitting between them. CDR1 and CDR2 (germline): SGHTA, FQGNSA. CDR3 protein: CASSSRVGTPTYEQYF. The CDR3 DNA follows: TGTGCCAGCAGCTCCAGAGTGGGGACACCCACCTACGAGCAGTACTTC. The whole variable domain, filled in from reference TRBV7-2 and TRBJ2-7, reads GAGVSQSPSNKVTEKGKDVELRCDPISGHTALYWYRQSLGQGLEFLIYFQGNSAPDKSGLPSDRFSAERTGGSVSTLTIQRTQQEDSAVYLCASSSRVGTPTYEQYFGPGTRLTVT.

The chain employs TRBV10-3 and TRBJ1-1; tentatively, D is TRBD1 (6 bases). The CDR3 spans 13 residues. V lost 10 bases and J lost 0, with 12 bases in between. From germline, CDR1 is ENHRY and CDR2 SYGVKD. The CDR3 sequence: CATEDSLNTEAFF. The CDR3 DNA is TGTGCCACCGAGGACAGTTTGAACACTGAAGCTTTCTTT.

Remarks on this clone: At one boundary the junction diverges from the germline segment, which might be a read error. This chain uses TRBV7-7 with TRBJ2-1, with TRBD2 matching over 7 bases. Germline V gene lookup returns CDR1 SSHAT and CDR2 FNYEAQ (reference sequence). This CDR3 region has 18 residues. The CDR3 region is CASSLELWTSRGINEQFF. CDR3 DNA sequence: TGTGCTAGCAGCTTAGAGCTCTGGACTAGTAGAGGGATAAATGAGCAGTTCTTC.

This clone appeared a few times. This chain links TRBV18 with TRBJ2-1; no definite D call. The germline V gene encodes CDR1 KGHSH and CDR2 LQKENI. The CDR3 sequence is 12 residues long. Between the trimmed V and J ends, which lost 3 bases and 10 bases, there was a span of 10 bases. CDR3 in amino acids: CASSPGLGEQFF. The DNA of the CDR3 is TGTGCCAGCTCACCGGGTTTGGGCGAGCAGTTCTTC.

This clone has only a few counts. The rearrangement joins TRBV4-3 to TRBJ2-7; perhaps TRBD2 as D (7 bases). CDR3 length: 14 amino acids. Trimming pared 1 base from V and 6 bases from J, leaving 13 bases between. The V gene's germline CDR1 is LGHNA and CDR2 YSLEER. The CDR3 DNA sequence: TGCGCCAGCAGCCAAGGGGCCGGGGGGCGCGAGCAGTACTTC. Protein product: CASSQGAGGREQYF.

The genes are TRBV1 and TRBJ2-7; TRBD1 is the table's D call and was not checked against the DNA. TRBV1 is marked as a pseudogene. There are 13 residues in the CDR3. The CDR3 is CTSRRGRGDEQYV. The CDR3 DNA sequence: TGCACCAGCAGAAGGGGGAGAGGGGACGAGCAGTACGTC.

The V call is TRBV6-6, the J call TRBJ1-1, with D possibly being TRBD1 (6 bases). Germline CDR1 is MNHNY and CDR2 is SVGAGI (reference sequence). The CDR3 contains 12 residues. Between the trimmed V and J ends, which lost 5 bases and 13 bases, there was a span of 17 bases. CDR3 region: CASSAQYRASFF. Written as DNA, the CDR3 is TGTGCCAGCAGTGCCCAGTACAGGGCAAGTTTCTTT.

This clone was counted between two and nine times. This rearrangement joins TRBV7-6 to TRBJ2-7, with D perhaps matching TRBD1 (6 bases). Trimming cost V 0 bases and J 6 bases, with 6 bases left between them. Germline assignment: CDR1 SGHVS and CDR2 FNYEAQ. CDR3 length equals 12 residues. In nucleotides, the CDR3 is TGTGCCAGCAGCTTAGCCAGGGGCGAGCAGTACTTC. The encoded protein is CASSLARGEQYF.

This clone is a singleton in its sample. The chain has TRBV6-1 and TRBJ2-7; D is perhaps TRBD1 or TRBD2 (5 bases each). Germline lookup yields CDR1 MNHNS and CDR2 SASEGT. The CDR3 runs 14 residues. Between the trimmed V and J ends, which lost 1 base and 11 bases, there was a span of 18 bases. Here the CDR3 DNA reads TGTGCCAGCAGTGAAGTAACAAGGGACGGTCTAGAGTACGTC. This gives the protein CASSEVTRDGLEYV.

V usage is TRBV7-2 and J usage is TRBJ2-2, with a tentative D call TRBD2 (5 bases). V lost 6 bases and J lost 5, with 13 bases in between. This CDR3 is 14 amino acids long. Germline CDR1 reads SGHTA; CDR2 reads FQGNSA. The CDR3 reads CASRQPGLTGELFF. The CDR3 DNA is TGTGCCAGCAGACAGCCCGGACTGACCGGGGAGCTGTTTTTT.